This T cell receptor (beta chain) was sequenced in a study of human T cells and chemical hapten exposure. Study details: Subjects had 2% DPC placed on approximately 2 cm by approximately 2 cm of upper inner arm skin for sensitization. Patch tests applied 0.01% DPC to the upper back, read at 6 days.

Comments on this clonotype: Its antigen is as yet unknown.

TCRdb redid the calling of the RACE reads with MiXCR, one entry per CDR3 protein. Of 300,000 to 400,000 distinct CDR3 sequences listed, 4.5% to 5.5% are singletons. Study results and caveats: PT1 expanded TCR counts correlated positively with patch test score. Donor immune responses may differ from healthy people's, since all donors had alopecia.

Time point given: pre-sensitization, week 0. Specified treatment: therapeutic diphenylcyclopropenone sensitization with weekly scalp DPC. The CDR3 spans 15 residues. The germline gives CDR1 GTSNPN, CDR2 SVGIG (reference sequence). J was trimmed by 6 bases and V by 2 bases; bases with no gene match: 10. V gene TRBV30 combines with J gene TRBJ1-5; 7 nucleotides match TRBD1. Sequences were derived from whole blood, sampled in connection with sensitization to the hapten diphenylcyclopropenone (DPC). This clonotype was obtained from a woman in her forties or fifties with alopecia areata. Some clones in this sample may be carry-over from other donors' samples. The CDR3 coding sequence is TGTGCCTGGAGTAGCCGAGACAGGGTGGGTCAGCCCCAGCATTTT. Its translation: CAWSSRDRVGQPQHF.